The clone carrying this TCR beta chain was observed a single time. No antigen is known for it. The source of the sample is a study of T cell responses to AZD1222 COVID-19 vaccine. General study results and limits: Donors, mostly white British, included more females; clonal diversity was possibly underestimated. At baseline, just a handful of AZD1222 recipients tested seropositive. Researchers took repertoire samples only after the peak T cell response had come.

Trimming took 0 bases from V and 3 from J, leaving 9 bases between them. The CDR3 contains 14 residues. Germline V gene sequence: CDR1 SGHRS, CDR2 YFSETQ. Measured with immunoSEQ multiplex PCR; TCRdb has only the in-frame clones, and not every one. The sample lists 120,000 or so clones, roughly 85% seen once, with about 3.3% in the top ten. Sequenced material: peripheral blood, taken on day 0 of AZD1222 vaccination. The sequence came from an adult in good health. The gene calls are TRBV5-1 and TRBJ1-2; D remains ambiguous. The CDR3 DNA follows: TGCGCCAGCAGCTTGGAGGAGGTCGACTATGGCTACACCTTC. Translated, it gives CASSLEEVDYGYTF.